This T cell receptor beta chain came from a study of regulatory T cells in long-lasting Graves disease. This clonotype was counted between two and nine times. Assembly of TCR beta libraries relied on iRepertoire HTBI primers together with Arm-PCR of CDR3 regions. From the multiplex PCR reads, TCRdb called clonotypes with MiXCR, one entry per CDR3 protein. The table records roughly 380,000 distinct CDR3 sequences, around 16% of them present only once. Time point in this sample: newly diagnosed GD, antithyroid drugs for less than 3 months. From PBMCs, RNA was extracted and then used to make the TCR library. The receptor was isolated from a female donor with Graves disease. The specimen comprised peripheral blood mononuclear cells (PBMCs), sampled at new diagnosis, from a patient treated with antithyroid drugs.

CDR3 sequence (DNA): TGTGCCAGCAGTGGAGACAGGGCCTCACCCCTCCACTTT. Translating gives CASSGDRASPLHF. This chain connects TRBV25-1 to TRBJ1-6, with TRBD1 matching over 7 bases. Germline loops: CDR1 MGHDK, CDR2 SYGVNS. The J segment lost 10 bases and the V segment lost 4 bases, leaving 4 bases of the junction unmatched. The CDR3 loop spans 13 amino acids. The full variable domain, completed using reference TRBV25-1 and TRBJ1-6, is EADIYQTPRYLVIGTGKKITLECSQTMGHDKMYWYQQDPGMELHLIHYSYGVNSTEKGDLSSESTVSRIRTEHFPLTLESARPSHTSQYLCASSGDRASPLHFGNGTRLTVT.